These 31 T cell receptor beta chains came from one sample sequenced in a study of technical replicates of blood from a few donors. TCRdb keeps only in-frame clones here, not all; method: immunoSEQ multiplex PCR. The data contain tens of thousands of clones, about nine tenths of them seen just once; the ten biggest clones take up 0.35% to 0.45%. The sample was T cells isolated from PBMCs. These receptor sequences come from a human donor in good health. Some clones in this sample may be carry-over from other donors' samples.

V is TRBV19 and J is TRBJ1-1; tentatively, D is TRBD1 (6 bases). This CDR3 is 14 amino acids long. Deletions cut 6 bases from V and 0 bases from J, with 11 bases between. Germline CDR1 and CDR2: LNHDA and SQIVND (reference sequence). CDR3 residues: CASSLTGMNTEAFF. The DNA of the CDR3 is TGTGCCAGTAGCTTGACAGGAATGAACACTGAAGCTTTCTTT. Based on the CDR3 plus reference TRBV19 and TRBJ1-1, the full variable domain is DGGITQSPKYLFRKEGQNVTLSCEQNLNHDAMYWYRQDPGQGLRLIYYSQIVNDFQKGDIAEGYSVSREKKESFPLTVTSAQKNPTAFYLCASSLTGMNTEAFFGQGTRLTVV.

The gene calls are TRBV7-2 and TRBJ1-2; D possibly corresponds to TRBD1 (5 bases). Trimming took off 4 bases at V and 8 bases at J, with 8 bases between the two ends. Looked up from germline, CDR1 is SGHTA and CDR2 is FQGNSA. CDR3 length equals 11 residues. CDR3 residues: CASSSRQGYTF. The CDR3 DNA reads as TGTGCCAGCAGCTCGAGACAGGGCTACACCTTC.

This clone appeared once. The V call is TRBV30, the J call TRBJ2-3, with 10 nucleotides matching TRBD1. Germline CDR1 and CDR2: GTSNPN and SVGIG (reference sequence). J was trimmed by 1 base and V by 0 bases; bases with no gene match: 7. This CDR3 spans 17 amino acids. The CDR3 region has the DNA TGTGCCTGGAGTGTACGGAGGACAGGGGGAGGCACAGATACGCAGTATTTT. Its translation: CAWSVRRTGGGTDTQYF.

The V call is TRBV2, the J call TRBJ2-6, with 10 positions matching TRBD1. Losses at the gene ends were 5 bases for V and 1 base for J; bases not matched to a gene: 8. In germline, CDR1 is SNHLY, CDR2 FYNNEI. The CDR3 is 18 residues long. CDR3 amino acids: CASSTRDRGISGANVLTF. CDR3 nucleotides: TGTGCCAGCAGTACCCGGGACAGGGGAATTTCTGGGGCCAACGTCCTGACTTTC.

CDR3 nucleotides: TGTGCCAGCAGTTTATGGGGGGGGAGGAATCAGCCCCAGCATTTT. Translating it yields CASSLWGGRNQPQHF. The chain is built from TRBV28 and TRBJ1-5; maybe TRBD1 (5 bases). Germline V gene sequence: CDR1 MDHEN, CDR2 SYDVKM. Trimming left V 0 bases short and J 4 bases short, with 10 bases between. The CDR3 runs to 15 residues.

V and J are TRBV29-1 and TRBJ2-7, with TRBD1 identical over 7 bases. Germline trimming cut 7 bases from V and 3 bases from J; bases unmatched to any gene: 6. This CDR3 has 12 amino acids. Germline CDR1 is SQVTM and CDR2 is ANQGSEA. In DNA form, the CDR3 reads TGCAGCGGCCGGGACAGAAACTACGAGCAGTACTTC. Encoded protein: CSGRDRNYEQYF.

The chain joins TRBV6-1 to TRBJ2-5, with D perhaps TRBD2 (6 bases). From germline, CDR1 is MNHNS and CDR2 SASEGT. The CDR3 extends over 13 amino acids. V lost 2 bases to trimming and J lost 10 bases, with 14 bases between them. CDR3 in DNA: TGTGCCAGCAGTGAATTTAGCGGCGGTGGCCAGTACTTC. As protein: CASSEFSGGGQYF.

The chain is built from TRBV6-1 and TRBJ2-3; 7 bases match TRBD2. The CDR3 spans 13 residues. CDR1 and CDR2 from the germline V gene are MNHNS and SASEGT. Losses at the gene ends were 11 bases for V and 7 bases for J; bases not matched to a gene: 12. The CDR3: CAGGEGWANTQYF. CDR3 nucleotide sequence: TGTGCCGGCGGGGAGGGCTGGGCTAATACGCAGTATTTT.

The V call is TRBV5-6, the J call TRBJ2-3; 7 nucleotides align to TRBD1. Looked up from germline, CDR1 is SGHDT and CDR2 is YYEEEE. This CDR3 spans 16 amino acids. V gave up 3 bases and J gave up 5 bases; unmatched junction bases: 12. CDR3 in DNA: TGTGCCAGCAGCTCTCGAGGGACAGTTCATAGAGATACGCAGTATTTT. Its translation: CASSSRGTVHRDTQYF.

In nucleotides, the CDR3 is TGTGCCAGCAGTCCAACAGGGGGGACCCTCGGGGATACGCAGTATTTT. Protein: CASSPTGGTLGDTQYF. The rearrangement joins TRBV25-1 to TRBJ2-3, with TRBD1 identical over 8 bases. The ends lost 5 bases at V and 6 bases at J; junction bases unmatched: 13. The V gene's germline CDR1 is MGHDK and CDR2 SYGVNS. The CDR3 consists of 16 residues.

This rearrangement joins TRBV9 to TRBJ2-2, with 7 bases fitting TRBD2. Germline trimming cut 0 bases from V and 3 bases from J; bases unmatched to any gene: 2. This CDR3 is built from 15 residues. Germline values: CDR1 SGDLS, CDR2 YYNGEE. The CDR3 is CASSVASGDTGELFF. As DNA, the CDR3 is TGTGCCAGCAGCGTAGCAAGCGGGGACACCGGGGAGCTGTTTTTT.

The chain employs TRBV5-4 and TRBJ2-7, with D possibly matching TRBD2 (6 bases). V was pared by 5 bases and J by 2 bases, with 14 bases between. This CDR3 has 14 amino acids. CDR1 and CDR2 from the germline V gene are SGHNT and YYREEE (reference sequence). CDR3 DNA sequence: TGTGCCAGCAGTTCCGGGACTCTCACCTACGAGCAGTACTTC. This encodes CASSSGTLTYEQYF. Variable domain in full (rest from reference TRBV5-4 and TRBJ2-7): ETGVTQSPTHLIKTRGQQVTLRCSSQSGHNTVSWYQQALGQGPQFIFQYYREEENGRGNFPPRFSGLQFPNYSSELNVNALELDDSALYLCASSSGTLTYEQYFGPGTRLTVT.

The CDR3 region is CATADRGYGYTF. CDR3 bases: TGTGCCACCGCGGACAGGGGCTATGGCTACACCTTC. This chain connects TRBV6-1 to TRBJ1-2; TRBD1 matches 9 bases. V shed 10 bases and J 4 bases; nucleotides not matched to a gene: 4. Germline CDR1 MNHNS, CDR2 SASEGT. The CDR3 sequence is 12 residues long.

The rearrangement uses TRBV6-4 and TRBJ2-3; 8 nucleotides line up with TRBD1. The V gene end was trimmed by 3 bases and the J gene end by 5 bases; junction bases not matched to a gene: 4. The CDR3 has 14 residues. The V gene's germline CDR1 is MRHNA and CDR2 SNTAGT. The CDR3 DNA follows: TGTGCCAGCAGTGAGGGACAGGCTGAAGATACGCAGTATTTT. This encodes CASSEGQAEDTQYF.

The chain recombines TRBV4-2 with TRBJ2-7; TRBD2 matches at 7 bases. V lost 1 base, J lost 3 bases, and 3 bases stayed unmatched. This CDR3 comprises 14 residues. Germline V gene lookup returns CDR1 LGHNA and CDR2 YNFKEQ. CDR3 protein: CASSQGGGSYEQYF. DNA for the CDR3: TGTGCCAGCAGCCAAGGGGGGGGGAGCTACGAGCAGTACTTC.

The rearrangement joins TRBV5-6 to TRBJ2-1; 10 bases align to TRBD2. The CDR3 is 15 residues long. The germline gives CDR1 SGHDT, CDR2 YYEEEE. Trimming at V came to 0 bases and at J to 8 bases, leaving 5 bases not matched to a gene. CDR3 sequence (DNA): TGTGCCAGCAGCTTGGGGCTAGCGGGAGTTGATGAGCAGTTCTTC. This translates into CASSLGLAGVDEQFF.

This chain connects TRBV20-1 to TRBJ2-5; 11 nucleotides agree with TRBD2. The J segment lost 7 bases and the V segment lost 5 bases, leaving 0 bases of the junction unmatched. Germline V lookup: CDR1 DFQATT, CDR2 SNEGSKA (reference sequence). The CDR3 has 11 residues. CDR3 nucleotide sequence: TGCAGTGCTCTAGCGGGAGGGACCCAGTACTTC. It codes for CSALAGGTQYF.

The chain is built from TRBV6-4 and TRBJ1-2; 7 nucleotides match TRBD1. V was clipped by 2 bases and J by 6 bases; unmatched bases: 6. CDR3 length: 14 residues. Germline assignment: CDR1 MRHNA and CDR2 SNTAGT. The CDR3 reads CASSDGQAGNGYTF. The CDR3 DNA follows: TGTGCCAGCAGTGACGGACAGGCGGGGAATGGCTACACCTTC.

This chain uses TRBV27 with TRBJ2-1; a possible D gene is TRBD2 (5 bases). In germline, CDR1 is MNHEY, CDR2 SMNVEV (reference sequence). The CDR3 is 17 residues long. V was shortened by 7 bases and J by 5 bases, with 24 bases between the two germline ends. Written as DNA, the CDR3 is TGTGCCAGCACTTGGACGAGTGCCGGGATTGGCGACAATGAGCAGTTCTTC. As protein: CASTWTSAGIGDNEQFF.

The chain is built from TRBV6-1 and TRBJ2-2; the D is unclear. The CDR3 runs to 14 residues. V was pared by 8 bases and J by 2 bases, with 12 bases between. Germline V gives CDR1 MNHNS, CDR2 SASEGT. CDR3 loop: CASGLAHNTGELFF. CDR3 bases: TGTGCCAGCGGTTTGGCTCATAACACCGGGGAGCTGTTTTTT.

The genes are TRBV9 and TRBJ1-5, with TRBD1 identical over 8 bases. The CDR3 totals 14 residues. With 4 bases clipped from V and 2 bases from J, the junction kept 2 bases outside the gene matches. Per germline, CDR1 SGDLS and CDR2 YYNGEE. In DNA, the CDR3 is TGTGCCAGCAGCAAACAGGGGGGCAATCAGCCCCAGCATTTT. It encodes CASSKQGGNQPQHF.

As for this clone: The limits of the CDR3 on the DNA are not certain, so only TCRdb's listed CDR3 is given. J is TRBJ2-7 and V is TRBV6-6; the table's TRBD1 call for D was not verified on the DNA. The CDR3 is 13 residues long, ends included. CDR1 is MNHNY and CDR2 is SVGAGI in the germline V gene (reference sequence). CDR3 sequence: CASWGQGSGWQYF.

The V and J genes are TRBV11-2 and TRBJ2-4, with a weak D call TRBD2 (7 bases). The CDR3 loop spans 14 amino acids. Trimming shortened V by 5 bases and J by 7 bases, and 15 bases separated the two germline ends. Germline CDR1 and CDR2: SGHAT and FQNNGV. Here the CDR3 reads CASSDWTAGNIQYF. Written as DNA, the CDR3 is TGTGCCAGCAGCGATTGGACAGCGGGGAACATTCAGTACTTC.

The chain carries TRBV2 and TRBJ2-7, with a possible D match to TRBD1 (6 bases). The CDR3 runs to 14 residues. V was pared by 4 bases and J by 0 bases, with 10 bases between. Germline CDR1 and CDR2: SNHLY and FYNNEI. CDR3 in DNA: TGTGCCAGCAGTGCGTGGGACAACTCCTACGAGCAGTACTTC. This sequence encodes CASSAWDNSYEQYF.

The chain combines TRBV28 with TRBJ2-5; 10 bases are shared with TRBD1. V was clipped by 6 bases and J by 0 bases; unmatched bases: 10. The CDR3 has 17 amino acids. Looked up from germline, CDR1 is MDHEN and CDR2 is SYDVKM. The CDR3 sequence is CASSPPGTGEYQETQYF. CDR3 in DNA: TGTGCCAGCAGCCCCCCTGGGACAGGGGAGTACCAAGAGACCCAGTACTTC.

This clone was observed a single time. The rearrangement links TRBV18 to TRBJ2-5; D is perhaps TRBD2 (5 bases). Trimming stripped 6 bases from V and 3 bases from J, with 14 bases between. Germline loops: CDR1 KGHSH, CDR2 LQKENI. The CDR3 runs to 14 residues. CDR3 sequence (DNA): TGTGCCAGCTCGGCCTCGTGGGAGAAAGAGACCCAGTACTTC. It translates to CASSASWEKETQYF.

The chain is built from TRBV9 and TRBJ2-1; 15 positions match TRBD2. Germline V lookup: CDR1 SGDLS, CDR2 YYNGEE. This CDR3 contains 15 residues. Germline trimming cut 4 bases from V and 10 bases from J; bases unmatched to any gene: 6. The CDR3 sequence is CASSRTSGREGEQFF. In DNA, the CDR3 is TGTGCCAGCAGCCGGACTAGCGGGAGGGAAGGGGAGCAGTTCTTC.

DNA of the CDR3: TGTGCCAGCAGTTTACTAGCGGGAGGCGGGGTCTACGAGCAGTACTTC. Its protein is CASSLLAGGGVYEQYF. This sequence joins TRBV6-5 and TRBJ2-7; TRBD2 matches at 12 bases. Germline assignment: CDR1 MNHEY and CDR2 SVGAGI. The V and J ends lost 4 bases and 3 bases, in that order; junction bases with no gene match: 7. The CDR3 sequence is 16 residues long.

V usage is TRBV15 and J usage is TRBJ2-3; D not resolved. The CDR3 is 14 amino acids. CDR1 is LNHNV and CDR2 is YYDKDF in the germline V gene (reference sequence). The V and J ends lost 8 bases and 2 bases respectively, with 14 bases between them. The CDR3 loop is CATGSSSFTDTQYF. The CDR3 bases are TGTGCCACCGGTAGTAGCAGTTTCACAGATACGCAGTATTTT.

This clone was counted once. This rearrangement joins TRBV5-6 to TRBJ1-4; D is uncertain. Trimming removed 2 bases from V and 5 bases from J, with 7 bases in between. CDR1 SGHDT and CDR2 YYEEEE come from the germline V gene. This CDR3 is built from 13 residues. CDR3 in amino acids: CASSFLLNEKLFF. CDR3 DNA: TGTGCCAGCAGCTTCCTGTTAAATGAAAAACTGTTTTTT.

The genes are TRBV27 and TRBJ2-3; D is unresolved. CDR1 is MNHEY and CDR2 is SMNVEV in the germline V gene (reference sequence). The CDR3 covers 14 residues. The V gene lost 0 bases and the J gene lost 0 bases, with 4 bases spanning the gap. The CDR3 is CASSLSVSTDTQYF. DNA of the CDR3: TGTGCCAGCAGTTTATCCGTAAGCACAGATACGCAGTATTTT.